Listed below are T cell receptor beta chains from one sample, sequenced in a study of PD-1 blockade in classical Hodgkin lymphoma. Assay used: immunoSEQ multiplex PCR; TCRdb lists only in-frame clones, some missing. The repertoire has tens of thousands of clones, around nine tenths of them found once; the top ten carry roughly 10%. The specimen comprised peripheral blood mononuclear cells (PBMCs), sampled at baseline. These receptors were obtained from a human donor with classical Hodgkin lymphoma. Each CDR3 is given without its conserved first and last residue. Fields, in order: V gene, J gene, CDR3 length, CDR3 protein.

TRBV10-3	TRBJ1-4	10	AISELDEKLF
TRBV27	TRBJ2-4	11	ATLDRGGNIQY
TRBV13	TRBJ2-1	13	ASSLGGHSYNEQF
TRBV15	TRBJ2-1	12	ATKGPSSYNEQF
TRBV27	TRBJ2-1	15	ASSLYPLGTSGNEQF
TRBV9	TRBJ1-3	15	ASSVQAGGLSGNTIY
TRBV6-4	TRBJ2-2	14	ASSATGVSDTGELF
TRBV19	TRBJ1-2	11	ATTRGGSYGYT
TRBV6-5	TRBJ2-2	12	ASSYAAWAGELF
TRBV27	TRBJ1-4	12	ASSLTVDHEKLF
TRBV5-6	TRBJ1-1	11	ASSLLQGVEAF
TRBV2	TRBJ1-4	13	ASSAGTGINEKLF
TRBV15	TRBJ2-7	11	ATSTDGSYEQY
TRBV6-1	TRBJ2-3	13	ASSAMTGSTDTQY
TRBV19	TRBJ2-7	14	ASSTLRDASSYEQY
TRBV27	TRBJ2-3	12	ASSLLSYADTQY
TRBV2	TRBJ2-3	12	ASMVQGAADTQY
TRBV5-1	TRBJ2-3	17	ASSSGLAGGYSSTDTQY
TRBV10-3	TRBJ2-3	13	ATTPIAGGTDTQY
TRBV10-3	TRBJ2-2	15	AISEGTSGISAGELF
TRBV7-9	TRBJ2-7	10	ASREGSYEQY
TRBV27	TRBJ2-1	12	ANDTSGGYNEQF
TRBV5-1	TRBJ1-3	12	ASSLDGSGNTIY
TRBV5-1	TRBJ2-6	13	ASSLENSGANVLT
TRBV5-5	TRBJ2-5	13	ASSLGVGGGETQY
TRBV28	TRBJ2-7	11	ASRGSGGYEQY
TRBV6-6	TRBJ1-5	14	ASSYSRATSNQPQH
TRBV5-1	TRBJ2-7	11	ASSSGPTYEQY
TRBV2	TRBJ2-7	10	AFNGGTYEQY
TRBV4-3	TRBJ1-6	13	ASSQVPEFNSPLH
TRBV5-1	TRBJ2-1	13	ASSPNGGARNEQF
TRBV2	TRBJ2-2	15	ASSPLASGANTGELF
TRBV19	TRBJ2-5	11	ASSLQGEGTQY
TRBV27	TRBJ2-2	12	ASSLWDPSGELF
TRBV27	TRBJ1-1	15	ASSRPLQGRGYTEAF
TRBV4-2	TRBJ2-7	12	ASSHVAISYEQY
TRBV2	TRBJ2-5	10	ASSGVVETQY
TRBV4-1	TRBJ2-7	12	ASSPRTGIYEQY
TRBV19	TRBJ2-5	12	ASSIDHTEETQY
TRBV7-3	TRBJ2-2	11	ASSRPGTGELF
TRBV18	TRBJ1-4	14	ASSPTGGQINEKLF
TRBV29-1	TRBJ2-1	12	SVEGSTGGGEQF
TRBV19	TRBJ2-1	13	ASSTVGSGDNEQF